These 15 T cell receptor beta chains were sequenced from one sample in a study of identifying expanded T cells in peripheral blood. TCRdb's table, derived via immunoSEQ multiplex PCR, lists solely in-frame clones and lacks some. The profile shows 58,000 or so clones, roughly four fifths of them singletons. Sequencing used blood. The receptors shown here come from a person aged 18 to 75 in good health.

The CDR3 sequence is CATESGGAGETQYF. In DNA, the CDR3 is TGTGCCACCGAGAGCGGGGGGGCCGGGGAGACCCAGTACTTC. The genes are TRBV6-1 and TRBJ2-5; 10 nucleotides agree with TRBD2. The germline gives CDR1 MNHNS, CDR2 SASEGT. V trimming: 10 bases; J trimming: 5 bases; junction bases outside the gene matches: 10. CDR3 length equals 14 residues.

The rearrangement joins TRBV6-5 to TRBJ2-6; TRBD2 is a possible D gene (6 bases). The germline gives CDR1 MNHEY, CDR2 SVGAGI. CDR3 length equals 16 residues. The V and J ends lost 4 bases and 4 bases respectively, with 14 bases between them. CDR3: CASSSPGEAGANVLTF. CDR3 coding DNA: TGTGCCAGCAGTTCTCCGGGGGAGGCCGGGGCCAACGTCCTGACTTTC.

The gene calls are TRBV30 and TRBJ1-2; TRBD1 aligns across 7 bases. The trim removed 1 base at V and 6 bases at J, leaving 5 bases unmatched. Germline V gene sequence: CDR1 GTSNPN, CDR2 SVGIG (reference sequence). The CDR3 sequence is 13 residues long. The CDR3 coding sequence is TGTGCCTGGAGTGCGACAGGGACCCATGGCTACACCTTC. Protein sequence: CAWSATGTHGYTF.

The rearrangement joins TRBV6-5 to TRBJ1-2, with 8 positions matching TRBD1. V lost 10 bases, J lost 4 bases, and 11 bases stayed unmatched. The CDR3 sequence is 14 residues long. Germline lookup yields CDR1 MNHEY and CDR2 SVGAGI. This CDR3 is CATRRADRVYGYTF. The CDR3 bases are TGTGCCACCCGGCGGGCGGACAGGGTCTATGGCTACACCTTC.

This sequence joins TRBV10-3 and TRBJ2-1, with unresolved D. The CDR3 is 12 residues long. Germline V gene lookup returns CDR1 ENHRY and CDR2 SYGVKD. The V end was cut by 10 bases, the J end by 4 bases, with 11 bases between. Written as DNA, the CDR3 is TGTGCCACCCGAGGCATTTACAATGAGCAGTTCTTC. It yields the protein CATRGIYNEQFF.

The chain joins TRBV19 to TRBJ1-2, with D possibly being TRBD1 (5 bases). Trimming stripped 2 bases from V and 8 bases from J, with 9 bases between. CDR3 size: 12 residues. Germline V gene data show CDR1 as LNHDA and CDR2 as SQIVND (reference sequence). The CDR3 DNA sequence: TGTGCCAGTAGTATAACGTGGGGCGGCTACACCTTC. The encoded protein is CASSITWGGYTF.

This rearrangement joins TRBV2 to TRBJ2-7, with 9 positions matching TRBD1. Germline V gene sequence: CDR1 SNHLY, CDR2 FYNNEI. J gave up 5 bases and V 3 bases, and 8 bases lay outside the gene matches. The CDR3 extends over 15 amino acids. The DNA for the CDR3 is TGTGCCAGCAGTGATGCCGGGACAGGGTTACACGAGCAGTACTTC. Translating it yields CASSDAGTGLHEQYF. Supplemented by reference TRBV2 and TRBJ2-7, the full variable domain reads EPEVTQTPSHQVTQMGQEVILRCVPISNHLYFYWYRQILGQKVEFLVSFYNNEISEKSEIFDDQFSVERPDGSNFTLKIRSTKLEDSAMYFCASSDAGTGLHEQYFGPGTRLTVT.

CDR3 sequence (DNA): TGCGCCAGCAGCCAAGACCCACCCCGCGGACTAGCGGGAGATAGAGATACGCAGTATTTT. Protein product: CASSQDPPRGLAGDRDTQYF. The rearrangement links TRBV4-3 to TRBJ2-3, with 13 bases lining up with TRBD2. J gave up 5 bases and V 0 bases, and 14 bases lay outside the gene matches. Germline-derived CDR1 and CDR2 are LGHNA and YSLEER. The CDR3 has 20 residues.

The V call is TRBV10-3, the J call TRBJ2-3; D uncertain. The length of the CDR3 is 12 residues. V was pared by 2 bases and J by 6 bases, with 6 bases between. Germline V gives CDR1 ENHRY, CDR2 SYGVKD. CDR3 protein: CAISERLDTQYF. Here the CDR3 DNA reads TGTGCCATCAGTGAGCGTTTGGATACGCAGTATTTT.

The chain couples TRBV7-8 to TRBJ2-3, with D perhaps being TRBD1 or TRBD2 (6 bases each). The CDR3 is made up of 16 amino acids. Germline V gene data show CDR1 as SGHVS and CDR2 as FQNEAQ. V lost 5 bases and J 0 bases, leaving 15 bases between the germline ends. The CDR3 spells CASSLLVGGSTDTQYF. The CDR3 DNA reads TGTGCCAGCAGCCTCCTGGTAGGGGGGAGCACAGATACGCAGTATTTT.

The V call is TRBV2, the J call TRBJ2-2; perhaps TRBD1 as D (5 bases). V dropped 7 bases and J dropped 4 bases, with 10 bases sitting between them. The germline gives CDR1 SNHLY, CDR2 FYNNEI. CDR3 size: 13 residues. The CDR3 protein is CASTQRGTGELFF. The CDR3 DNA follows: TGTGCCAGCACCCAAAGGGGCACCGGGGAGCTGTTTTTT.

The genes are TRBV10-3 and TRBJ1-1, with D perhaps matching TRBD1 (5 bases). Germline V gives CDR1 ENHRY, CDR2 SYGVKD. This CDR3 contains 14 residues. V shed 3 bases and J shed 3 bases, with 11 bases lying between them. The CDR3 region has the DNA TGTGCCATCAGTGACCCCGGACATTACACTGAAGCTTTCTTT. It specifies CAISDPGHYTEAFF.

V is TRBV2 and J is TRBJ2-5; D is unresolved. The length of the CDR3 is 13 residues. Germline V gene sequence: CDR1 SNHLY, CDR2 FYNNEI. The V and J ends lost 6 bases and 3 bases respectively, with 11 bases between them. CDR3 protein: CASRINSEETQYF. The CDR3 coding sequence is TGTGCCAGCAGGATCAACTCTGAAGAGACCCAGTACTTC.

The genes are TRBV11-3 and TRBJ2-1; 8 bases align to TRBD1. Trimming took 1 base from V and 7 from J; bases not matched to a gene: 6. Germline CDR1 is SGHNT and CDR2 is YENEEA. The CDR3 has 15 residues. CDR3 residues: CASSLAAGGKNEQFF. For the CDR3, the DNA is TGTGCCAGCAGCTTAGCGGCAGGGGGCAAGAATGAGCAGTTCTTC.

The CDR3 DNA reads TGTGCCAGCTGTCCCTGGACTAGCGGGAGGAATGAGCAGTTCTTC. It is translated as CASCPWTSGRNEQFF. The rearrangement joins TRBV7-8 to TRBJ2-1; 14 bases match TRBD2. Germline V gives CDR1 SGHVS, CDR2 FQNEAQ. The CDR3 loop spans 15 amino acids. V was clipped by 8 bases and J by 7 bases; unmatched bases: 7.